The TCR beta chain under discussion was sequenced for a study of T cells in tuberculosis. The protocol was immunoSEQ multiplex PCR, while the TCRdb copy is restricted to in-frame clones and leaves out a portion. The table records about 35,000 clones, about nine tenths of them present only once. The clonotype was recovered from a donor between 10 and 35 years old with latent tuberculosis or without tuberculosis infection. Some clones in this sample may be carry-over from other donors' samples. The sequencing input was PBMCs.

The CDR3 DNA reads TGTGCCAGCTCACCGCCAGCAGGACAGGGGGCCCCGGACACTGAAGCTTTCTTT. Protein: CASSPPAGQGAPDTEAFF. The chain links TRBV18 to TRBJ1-1, with TRBD1 matching over 11 bases. This CDR3 is 18 amino acids long. Germline lookup yields CDR1 KGHSH and CDR2 LQKENI. Trimming at V came to 3 bases and at J to 3 bases, leaving 12 bases not matched to a gene.